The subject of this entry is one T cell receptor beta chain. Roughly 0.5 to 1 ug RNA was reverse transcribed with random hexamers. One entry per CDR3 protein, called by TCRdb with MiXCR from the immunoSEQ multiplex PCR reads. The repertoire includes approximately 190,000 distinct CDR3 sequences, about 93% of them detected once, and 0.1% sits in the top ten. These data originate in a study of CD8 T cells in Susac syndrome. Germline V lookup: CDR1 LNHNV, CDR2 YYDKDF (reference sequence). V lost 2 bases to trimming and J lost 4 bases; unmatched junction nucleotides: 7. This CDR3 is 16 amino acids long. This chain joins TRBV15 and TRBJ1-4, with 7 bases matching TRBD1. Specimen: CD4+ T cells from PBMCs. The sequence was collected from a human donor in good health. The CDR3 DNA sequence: TGTGCCACCAGCAGACTTTCGGGACAGCTTAATGAAAAACTGTTTTTT. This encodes CATSRLSGQLNEKLFF.